This TCR beta chain was identified during a study of blood T cell repertoires in COVID-19. Study information: Donors in the United States, Italy and Spain gave samples during acute or convalescent COVID-19. T cells, B-cell-depleted T cells, or PBMCs provided the cDNA or gDNA that served as material.

Original processing notes: From reference gene primer amplification, estimates of nucleated cell counts were derived. This table comes from immunoSEQ multiplex PCR, and its TCRdb copy is limited to in-frame clones, with some not included. Clone size and V and J calls were adopted from that table, with D and trimming inferred from the DNA. The sample comprises roughly 130,000 clones, about nine tenths of which are singletons, and about 4% rests with the top ten. V was clipped by 2 bases and J by 0 bases; unmatched bases: 9. Germline CDR1 SGHVS, CDR2 FQNEAQ. This CDR3 region has 18 residues. The TCR comes from a man between 50 and 59 years old with active COVID-19. The specimen sequenced was peripheral blood. The J gene is TRBJ2-7, the V gene TRBV7-8, with 11 bases that match TRBD2. The CDR3 region is CASSLMGLAAGSSYEQYV. The CDR3 nucleotides read TGTGCCAGCAGCTTAATGGGACTAGCGGCCGGGAGCTCCTACGAGCAGTACGTC.